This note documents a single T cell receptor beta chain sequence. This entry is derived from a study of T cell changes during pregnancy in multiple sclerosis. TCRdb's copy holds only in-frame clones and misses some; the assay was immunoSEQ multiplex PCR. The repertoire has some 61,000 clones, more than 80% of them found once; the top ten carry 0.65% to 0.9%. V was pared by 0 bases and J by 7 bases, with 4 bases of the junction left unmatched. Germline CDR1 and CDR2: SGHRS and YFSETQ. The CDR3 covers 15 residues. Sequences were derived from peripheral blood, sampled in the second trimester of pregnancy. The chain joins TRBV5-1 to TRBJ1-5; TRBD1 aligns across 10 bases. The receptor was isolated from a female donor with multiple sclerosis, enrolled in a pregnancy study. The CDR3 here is CASSLEGQGRQPQHF. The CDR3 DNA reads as TGCGCCAGCAGCTTGGAGGGACAGGGGAGACAGCCCCAGCATTTT.